Described below is a single TCR beta chain sequence and its context. As yet, its antigen is unknown. This CDR3 contains 18 residues. From germline, CDR1 is SGHDT and CDR2 YYEEEE. Trimming shortened V by 2 bases and J by 0 bases, and 21 bases separated the two germline ends. These data are taken from a study of cytotoxic CD8 clonotypes in ibrutinib-treated CLL. Study-wide results and caveats: The public clonotypes identified were infrequent and showed contraction or stability on treatment. At ibrutinib response, clonality increased, and at progression it declined back toward baseline. In comparison with age-matched healthy donors, baseline clonality was higher and tracked circulating CD8+ T-cell counts.

The protocol was immunoSEQ multiplex PCR, while the TCRdb copy is restricted to in-frame clones and leaves out a portion. The data show around 76,000 clones, over 80% seen once. Sequencing used PBMCs, obtained after 24 months of ibrutinib treatment. The TCR comes from a human donor with chronic lymphocytic leukemia. The rearrangement links TRBV5-6 to TRBJ2-7, with D perhaps matching TRBD1 or TRBD2 (5 bases each). CDR3 protein: CASSFSGPLTLNSYEQYF. CDR3 nucleotides: TGTGCCAGCAGCTTTTCGGGGCCACTCACACTGAACTCCTACGAGCAGTACTTC.